This T cell receptor beta chain derives from a study of identical twins. This CDR3 region has 12 residues. V trimming: 1 base; J trimming: 11 bases; junction bases outside the gene matches: 3. Looked up from germline, CDR1 is MDHEN and CDR2 is SYDVKM. Study-wide results and caveats: Low generation-probability sequences were in excess among twin-shared out-of-frame alpha sequences.

This clonotype was recorded a few times. The antigen remains undetermined. Template switching added a universal primer binding site, and final cDNA carried unique molecular identifiers. Via MiXCR, TCRdb re-called the 5' RACE reads, giving one row per CDR3 protein. The table shows 1.5 million to 2 million distinct CDR3 sequences, with around a third occurring only once. Sequenced material: cord blood. The TCR sequence derives from a newborn girl in good health. This chain links TRBV28 with TRBJ2-5; the match to TRBD2 covers 8 bases. The CDR3 sequence is CASSLFPGGQYF. The DNA of the CDR3 is TGTGCCAGCAGTTTATTTCCGGGAGGGCAGTACTTC.